Shown below are 6 T cell receptor beta chains from a single sample sequenced in a study of untreated major depressive disorder. TCRdb keeps only in-frame clones here, not all; method: immunoSEQ multiplex PCR. The data hold 25,000 to 30,000 clones, with approximately 91% observed a single time. Study-wide results and caveats: TRBV05-01 (Vbeta 5.1) usage was higher in CD4+ T cells of depressed patients than controls.

Their antigens are not known. What was sequenced was CD4+ T cells from PBMCs. The receptors stem from a woman aged 25 to 45 with major depressive disorder.

The chain links TRBV6-1 to TRBJ1-4; unclear D gene. The ends were cut back, 2 bases at V and 8 bases at J, with 6 bases in the middle. The CDR3 contains 12 residues. Germline loops: CDR1 MNHNS, CDR2 SASEGT. In DNA, the CDR3 is TGTGCCAGCAGTGAACGGCGAGAAAAACTGTTTTTT. Protein product: CASSERREKLFF.

The V call is TRBV4-3, the J call TRBJ2-1; weak D call: TRBD1 (6 bases). Germline CDR1 reads LGHNA; CDR2 reads YSLEER. This CDR3 spans 17 amino acids. The V end lost 0 bases, the J end lost 5 bases, and 17 bases lay between the germline ends. The CDR3 sequence is CASSQDHGTTGNNEQFF. In DNA, the CDR3 is TGCGCCAGCAGCCAAGATCATGGTACCACAGGGAACAATGAGCAGTTCTTC.

The chain has TRBV7-3 and TRBJ2-5; 7 positions agree with TRBD1. Looked up from germline, CDR1 is SGHTA and CDR2 is FQGTGA. The CDR3 totals 13 residues. Germline trimming cut 5 bases from V and 8 bases from J; bases unmatched to any gene: 8. CDR3 DNA sequence: TGTGCCAGCAGCGTAGACAGGGATGGAACCCAGTACTTC. Amino acid sequence: CASSVDRDGTQYF.

The V call is TRBV4-3, the J call TRBJ2-1; 7 nucleotides align to TRBD2. Germline lookup yields CDR1 LGHNA and CDR2 YSLEER. CDR3 length equals 14 residues. V shed 4 bases and J 5 bases; nucleotides not matched to a gene: 5. CDR3 in amino acids: CASSRSSGNNEQFF. For the CDR3, the DNA is TGCGCCAGCAGCCGGTCTAGCGGAAACAATGAGCAGTTCTTC.

The chain links TRBV4-3 to TRBJ2-1, with 14 bases matching TRBD2. The ends lost 1 base at V and 0 bases at J; junction bases unmatched: 8. The CDR3 length is 20 residues. The V gene's germline CDR1 is LGHNA and CDR2 YSLEER. CDR3 protein: CASSQGLRTSGGRSYNEQFF. Written as DNA, the CDR3 is TGCGCCAGCAGCCAAGGACTCAGGACTAGCGGGGGGCGCTCCTACAATGAGCAGTTCTTC.

The gene calls are TRBV6-6 and TRBJ2-1; 7 bases are a match to TRBD1. The CDR3 loop spans 12 amino acids. Germline-derived CDR1 and CDR2 are MNHNY and SVGAGI (reference sequence). V lost 0 bases and J lost 12; bases outside the gene matches: 2. The CDR3 is CASSYSRTGQFF. The CDR3 DNA sequence: TGTGCCAGCAGTTACTCCCGGACAGGGCAGTTCTTC.